This T cell receptor (beta chain) was observed in a study of blood T cell repertoires in COVID-19. The CDR3 totals 12 residues. Trimming removed 5 bases at V and 7 bases at J, with 11 bases between. CDR1 and CDR2 (germline): LGHDT, YNNKEL (reference sequence). Per the original methods: Estimation of nucleated cell counts relied on the amplification of reference gene primers. Sequenced by immunoSEQ multiplex PCR; TCRdb stores in-frame clones only, minus some. Clone size and the V and J calls come from that table; the DNA yielded D and trimming. Of tens of thousands of clones listed, about nine tenths are singletons.

V is TRBV3-1 (or the pseudogene TRBV3-2) and J is TRBJ1-1; D gene ambiguous. The sequencing sample was made of peripheral blood. The clonotype was recovered from a man aged 50 or older with active COVID-19. In DNA, the CDR3 is TGTGCCAGCAGCGGGAGAGGTGGTGAAGCTTTCTTT. Amino acids: CASSGRGGEAFF.